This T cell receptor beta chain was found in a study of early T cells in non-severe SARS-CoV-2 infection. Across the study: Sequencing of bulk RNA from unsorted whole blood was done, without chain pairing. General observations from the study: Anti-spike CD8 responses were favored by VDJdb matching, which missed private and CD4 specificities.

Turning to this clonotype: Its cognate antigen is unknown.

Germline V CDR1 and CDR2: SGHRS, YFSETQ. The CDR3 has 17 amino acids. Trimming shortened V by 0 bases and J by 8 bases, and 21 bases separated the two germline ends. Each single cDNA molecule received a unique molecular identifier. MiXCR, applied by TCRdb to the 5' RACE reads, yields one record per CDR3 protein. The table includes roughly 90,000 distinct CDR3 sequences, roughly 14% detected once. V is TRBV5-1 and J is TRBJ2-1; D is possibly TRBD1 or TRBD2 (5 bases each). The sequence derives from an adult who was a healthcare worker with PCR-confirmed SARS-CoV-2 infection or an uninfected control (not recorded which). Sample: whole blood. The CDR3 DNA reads TGCGCCAGCAGCTTGGCCCCGGGGCGGAGGATCGTCGATGAGCAGTTCTTC. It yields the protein CASSLAPGRRIVDEQFF.